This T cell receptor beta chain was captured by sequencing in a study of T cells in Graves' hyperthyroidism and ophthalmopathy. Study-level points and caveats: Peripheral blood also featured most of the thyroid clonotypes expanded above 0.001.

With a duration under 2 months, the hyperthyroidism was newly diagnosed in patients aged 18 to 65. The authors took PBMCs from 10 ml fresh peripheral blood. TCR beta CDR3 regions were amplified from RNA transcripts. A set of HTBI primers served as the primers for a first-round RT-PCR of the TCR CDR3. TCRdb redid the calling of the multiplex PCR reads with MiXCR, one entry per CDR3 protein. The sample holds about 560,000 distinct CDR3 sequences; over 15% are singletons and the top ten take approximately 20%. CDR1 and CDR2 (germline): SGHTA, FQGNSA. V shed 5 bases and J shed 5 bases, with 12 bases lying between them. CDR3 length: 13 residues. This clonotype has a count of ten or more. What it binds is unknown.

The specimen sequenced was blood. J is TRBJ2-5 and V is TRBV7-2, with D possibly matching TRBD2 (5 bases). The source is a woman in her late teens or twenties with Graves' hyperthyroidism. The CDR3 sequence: CASSAVGVETQYF. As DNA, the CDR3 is TGTGCCAGCAGCGCAGTCGGGGTGGAGACCCAGTACTTC.